A single sample is the source of the 19 T cell receptor beta chains below, sequenced in a study of cytomegalovirus exposure and HLA in healthy donors. PCR employed 60 Vbeta and 13 Jbeta primers. The protocol was immunoSEQ multiplex PCR, while the TCRdb copy is restricted to in-frame clones and leaves out a portion. This table has approximately 130,000 clones, around three fifths appearing once. The sequencing input was PBMCs. The origin of the receptors is a woman aged 40 to 50 in good health and CMV-seronegative.

The chain recombines TRBV11-2 with TRBJ2-1; perhaps TRBD1 as D (5 bases). Germline CDR1 reads SGHAT; CDR2 reads FQNNGV. The CDR3 extends over 17 amino acids. V was clipped by 4 bases and J by 6 bases, with 22 bases between them. CDR3 in amino acids: CASSSIRWQGIGNEQFF. Here the CDR3 DNA reads TGTGCCAGCAGCTCCATCAGGTGGCAGGGAATCGGCAATGAGCAGTTCTTC.

CDR3 nucleotide sequence: TGCGCCAGCAGCTTGGAGGGGTCTATCTCCTACAATGAGCAGTTCTTC. It specifies CASSLEGSISYNEQFF. This chain connects TRBV5-1 to TRBJ2-1, with TRBD1 as a possible D gene (5 bases). V gave up 0 bases and J gave up 0 bases, with 10 bases separating them. This CDR3 is built from 16 residues. In germline, CDR1 is SGHRS, CDR2 YFSETQ.

The gene calls are TRBV6-6 and TRBJ2-5; 9 bases fit TRBD2. The V gene end was trimmed by 5 bases and the J gene end by 3 bases; junction bases not matched to a gene: 1. This CDR3 has 13 amino acids. From germline, CDR1 is MNHNY and CDR2 SVGAGI (reference sequence). CDR3 coding DNA: TGTGCCAGCAGTCGACTAGCGGAAGAGACCCAGTACTTC. Its protein is CASSRLAEETQYF.

CDR3: CASSPGTANYGYTF. CDR3 bases: TGTGCCAGCAGTCCCGGGACAGCTAACTATGGCTACACCTTC. The chain combines TRBV28 with TRBJ1-2; 7 bases are shared with TRBD1. V was clipped by 5 bases and J by 0 bases; unmatched bases: 3. This CDR3 has 14 residues. Germline assignment: CDR1 MDHEN and CDR2 SYDVKM.

The chain uses TRBV2 and TRBJ2-2; 7 nucleotides align to TRBD1. The CDR3 is 15 residues long. Trimming took 6 bases from V and 2 from J; bases not matched to a gene: 6. Germline V gene sequence: CDR1 SNHLY, CDR2 FYNNEI. Here the CDR3 reads CASRIDRANTGELFF. The CDR3 DNA sequence: TGTGCCAGCAGGATCGACAGGGCTAACACCGGGGAGCTGTTTTTT.

This chain connects TRBV12-5 to TRBJ1-3; tentative D call: TRBD1 (5 bases). Germline CDR1 reads LGHNT; CDR2 reads FRNRAP. The CDR3 has 12 amino acids. V lost 5 bases and J lost 3, with 5 bases in between. This chain's CDR3 is CASGDSGNTIYF. The CDR3 coding sequence is TGTGCTAGTGGTGACAGTGGAAACACCATATATTTT.

CDR3 in DNA: TGTGCCAGCAAGAAAGACAGGTCGTACTCCTACGAGCAGTACTTC. It yields the protein CASKKDRSYSYEQYF. The chain employs TRBV27 and TRBJ2-7; perhaps TRBD1 as D (6 bases). Per germline, CDR1 MNHEY and CDR2 SMNVEV (reference sequence). The germline V and J ends were trimmed by 7 bases and 0 bases, with 16 bases remaining between them. The CDR3 spans 15 residues.

This chain connects TRBV5-1 to TRBJ1-4; no definite D call. V gave up 0 bases and J gave up 8 bases, with 11 bases separating them. There are 14 residues in the CDR3. The germline V gene encodes CDR1 SGHRS and CDR2 YFSETQ. CDR3 nucleotides: TGCGCCAGCAGCTTGGTTTACCGAGGGGAAAAACTGTTTTTT. It yields the protein CASSLVYRGEKLFF.

The chain joins TRBV7-2 to TRBJ2-2, with TRBD1 as a possible D gene (6 bases). Germline V gene sequence: CDR1 SGHTA, CDR2 FQGNSA. Trimming removed 4 bases at V and 1 base at J, with 13 bases between. This CDR3 is built from 16 residues. The CDR3 DNA sequence: TGTGCCAGCAGCTCCACCCTAGGGGGGAACACCGGGGAGCTGTTTTTT. Its protein product is CASSSTLGGNTGELFF.

The chain recombines TRBV7-9 with TRBJ1-5; possibly TRBD1 for D (6 bases). The CDR3 extends over 13 amino acids. Germline values: CDR1 SEHNR, CDR2 FQNEAQ (reference sequence). The V end lost 5 bases, the J end lost 4 bases, and 9 bases lay between the germline ends. The CDR3 reads CASSPDSNQPQHF. The CDR3 DNA is TGTGCCAGCAGCCCGGACAGTAATCAGCCCCAGCATTTT. Variable domain in full (rest from reference TRBV7-9 and TRBJ1-5): DTGVSQNPRHKITKRGQNVTFRCDPISEHNRLYWYRQTLGQGPEFLTYFQNEAQLEKSRLLSDRFSAERPKGSFSTLEIQRTEQGDSAMYLCASSPDSNQPQHFGDGTRLSIL.

This clone was picked up a small number of times. The chain joins TRBV10-3 to TRBJ1-3; a weak D match, TRBD1 (6 bases). CDR1 and CDR2 from the germline V gene are ENHRY and SYGVKD. The CDR3 spans 16 residues. V dropped 0 bases and J dropped 4 bases, with 13 bases sitting between them. CDR3 bases: TGTGCCATCAGTGAGTCGGGGGCAGGGCGCGGAAACACCATATATTTT. Protein sequence: CAISESGAGRGNTIYF.

The chain carries TRBV20-1 and TRBJ2-7; D gene unclear. Germline V gene lookup returns CDR1 DFQATT and CDR2 SNEGSKA (reference sequence). The CDR3 consists of 11 residues. V gave up 2 bases and J gave up 6 bases, with 8 bases separating them. The DNA of the CDR3 is TGCAGTGCTAGAACCAGAGGCGAGCAGTACTTC. Its protein product is CSARTRGEQYF.

The rearrangement uses TRBV4-1 and TRBJ2-5; D is uncertain. The CDR3 consists of 16 residues. Between the trimmed V and J ends, which lost 4 bases and 4 bases, there was a span of 19 bases. Germline CDR1 MGHRA, CDR2 YSYEKL. CDR3 sequence: CASSRNVGQSGETQYF. For the CDR3, the DNA is TGCGCCAGCAGCCGGAACGTGGGCCAGTCAGGAGAGACCCAGTACTTC.

The chain carries TRBV7-2 and TRBJ2-7; D is unresolved. Between the trimmed V and J ends, which lost 0 bases and 0 bases, there was a span of 9 bases. Germline V CDR1 and CDR2: SGHTA, FQGNSA. This CDR3 is built from 15 residues. CDR3: CASSLAFGSSYEQYF. The CDR3, as DNA: TGTGCCAGCAGCTTAGCGTTCGGGTCCTCCTACGAGCAGTACTTC.

The chain is built from TRBV14 and TRBJ2-5; TRBD2 aligns across 8 bases. Germline loops: CDR1 SGHDN, CDR2 FVKESK. V dropped 3 bases and J dropped 3; count of bases not matched to a gene: 9. This CDR3 has 16 residues. CDR3 in DNA: TGTGCCAGCAGCCACCTACCGGGGGGGGCCGAAGAGACCCAGTACTTC. Translating gives CASSHLPGGAEETQYF.

The chain joins TRBV2 to TRBJ1-2; possible D gene TRBD1, 5 bases. The length of the CDR3 is 15 residues. Trimming cost V 5 bases and J 8 bases, with 21 bases left between them. The germline CDR1 and CDR2 sequences are SNHLY and FYNNEI. CDR3 coding DNA: TGTGCCAGCAGTTTTGTGAATTCAAGGGGCGAGGGCTACACCTTC. Amino acid sequence: CASSFVNSRGEGYTF.

In regard to this clone: This sample includes further DNA sequences coding for the same CDR3. The chain joins TRBV30 to TRBJ1-1; D unclear. The CDR3 extends over 13 amino acids. Germline V gives CDR1 GTSNPN, CDR2 SVGIG (reference sequence). With 0 bases removed from V and 1 base from J, the gap between germline ends came to 6 bases. DNA for the CDR3: TGTGCCTGGAGTGTAGAGGGGAACACTGAAGCTTTCTTT. Translated, it gives CAWSVEGNTEAFF. Drawing the rest from reference TRBV30 and TRBJ1-1, the complete variable domain is SQTIHQWPATLVQPVGSPLSLECTVEGTSNPNLYWYRQAAGRGLQLLFYSVGIGQISSEVPQNLSASRPQDRQFILSSKKLLLSDSGFYLCAWSVEGNTEAFFGQGTRLTVV.

The chain is built from TRBV7-2 and TRBJ2-1, with 7 bases aligning to TRBD2. The trim removed 3 bases at V and 5 bases at J, leaving 10 bases unmatched. Germline assignment: CDR1 SGHTA and CDR2 FQGNSA. This CDR3 has 16 amino acids. This CDR3 reads CASSFQSGATNNEQFF. The CDR3 bases are TGTGCCAGCAGCTTCCAGAGCGGGGCCACGAACAATGAGCAGTTCTTC.

The chain couples TRBV7-9 to TRBJ2-2, with unresolved D. The germline V and J ends were trimmed by 3 bases and 1 base, with 21 bases remaining between them. This CDR3 contains 19 residues. Germline V gene lookup returns CDR1 SEHNR and CDR2 FQNEAQ (reference sequence). CDR3 residues: CASSLLSPLAAVNTGELFF. As DNA, the CDR3 is TGTGCCAGCAGCTTGCTTTCCCCCCTCGCGGCAGTGAACACCGGGGAGCTGTTTTTT.